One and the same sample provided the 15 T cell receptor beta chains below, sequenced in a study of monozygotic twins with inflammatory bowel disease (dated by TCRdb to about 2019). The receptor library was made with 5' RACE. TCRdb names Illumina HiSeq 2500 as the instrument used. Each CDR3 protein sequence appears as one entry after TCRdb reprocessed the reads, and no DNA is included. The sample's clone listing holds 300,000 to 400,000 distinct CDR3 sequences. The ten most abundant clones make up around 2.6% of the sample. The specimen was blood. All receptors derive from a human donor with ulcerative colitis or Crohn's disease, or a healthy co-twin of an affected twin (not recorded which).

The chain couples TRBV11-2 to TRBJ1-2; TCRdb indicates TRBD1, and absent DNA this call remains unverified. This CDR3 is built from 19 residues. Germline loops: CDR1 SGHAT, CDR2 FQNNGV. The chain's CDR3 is CASSFRTGAPMWDNYGYTF.

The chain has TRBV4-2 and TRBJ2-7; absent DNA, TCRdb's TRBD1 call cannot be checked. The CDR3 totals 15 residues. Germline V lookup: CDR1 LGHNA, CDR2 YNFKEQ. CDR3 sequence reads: CASSQGQNYNSEQYF.

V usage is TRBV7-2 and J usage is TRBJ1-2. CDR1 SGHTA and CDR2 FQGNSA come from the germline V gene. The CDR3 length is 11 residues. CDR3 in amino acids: CASSSLQGYTF.

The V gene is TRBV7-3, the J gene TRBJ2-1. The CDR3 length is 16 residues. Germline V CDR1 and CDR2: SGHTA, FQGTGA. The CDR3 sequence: CASSLSGVRSYNEQFF.

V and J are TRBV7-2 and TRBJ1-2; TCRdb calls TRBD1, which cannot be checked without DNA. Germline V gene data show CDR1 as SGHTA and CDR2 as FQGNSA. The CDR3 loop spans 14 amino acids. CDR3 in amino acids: CASSLQGHDYGYTF.

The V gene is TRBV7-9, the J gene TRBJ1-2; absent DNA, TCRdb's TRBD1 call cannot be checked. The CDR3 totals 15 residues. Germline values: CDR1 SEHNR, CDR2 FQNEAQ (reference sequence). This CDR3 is CASSLLAGDNYGYTF.

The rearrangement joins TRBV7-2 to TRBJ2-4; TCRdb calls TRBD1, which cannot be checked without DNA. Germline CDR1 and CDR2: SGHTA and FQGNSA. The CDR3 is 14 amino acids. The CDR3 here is CASSQQGAGDIQYF.

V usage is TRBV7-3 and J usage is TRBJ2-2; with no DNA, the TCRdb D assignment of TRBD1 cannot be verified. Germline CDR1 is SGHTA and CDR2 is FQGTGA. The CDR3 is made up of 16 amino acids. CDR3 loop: CASSLPGTRNTGELFF.

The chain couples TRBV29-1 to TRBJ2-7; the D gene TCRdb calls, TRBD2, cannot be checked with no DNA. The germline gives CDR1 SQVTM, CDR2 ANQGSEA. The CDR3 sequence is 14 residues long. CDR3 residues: CSVPHPSFLGEQYF.

The CDR3 region is CATSRESGAGTGELFF. The chain has TRBV15 and TRBJ2-2; TCRdb's D call, TRBD1, is unchecked because there is no DNA. CDR1 LNHNV and CDR2 YYDKDF come from the germline V gene (reference sequence). The CDR3 is made up of 16 amino acids.

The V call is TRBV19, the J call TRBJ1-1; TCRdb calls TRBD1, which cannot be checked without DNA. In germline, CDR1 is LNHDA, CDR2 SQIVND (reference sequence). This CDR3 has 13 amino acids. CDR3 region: CASTPWGDTEAFF.

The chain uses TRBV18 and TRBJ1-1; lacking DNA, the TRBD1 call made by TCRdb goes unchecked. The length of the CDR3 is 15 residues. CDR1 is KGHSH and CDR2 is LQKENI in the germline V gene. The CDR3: CASSPLGRGVTEAFF.

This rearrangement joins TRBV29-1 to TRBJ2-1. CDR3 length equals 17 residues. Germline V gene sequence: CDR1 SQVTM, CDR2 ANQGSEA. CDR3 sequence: CSVEDLSGRVSYNEQFF.

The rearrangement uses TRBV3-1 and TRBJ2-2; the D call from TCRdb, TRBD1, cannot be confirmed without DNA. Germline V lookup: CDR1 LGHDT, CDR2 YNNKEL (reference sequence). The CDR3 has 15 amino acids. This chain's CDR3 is CASGVVQGFTGELFF.

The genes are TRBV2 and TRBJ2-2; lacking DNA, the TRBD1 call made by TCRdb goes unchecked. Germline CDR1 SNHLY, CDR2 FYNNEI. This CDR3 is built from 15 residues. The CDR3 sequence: CASIKGQGNTGELFF.